A selection of T cell receptor beta chains follows, all from one sample in a study of T cell repertoires in cytomegalovirus infection. TCRdb redid the calling of the reads with MiXCR, one entry per CDR3 protein. The data show approximately 770,000 distinct CDR3 sequences, just under 30% seen once. These TCRs are of unknown antigen specificity. The sequenced sample was cultured CD8+ T cells from PBMCs, obtained from culture after CMV antigen stimulation. These receptors were taken from a human donor in good health (CMV status not recorded). Some clones in this sample may be carry-over from other donors' samples. Both conserved end residues are part of each CDR3. A D gene is named only where the DNA matches it firmly. Clone size, where shown, is once, few, many, or a class for clones that have expanded.

>TRBV5-4|TRBJ2-3|.|.
CASSLVGGAQDTQYF
TGTGCCAGCAGCTTGGTGGGGGGGGCCCAAGATACGCAGTATTTT
>TRBV6-4|TRBJ2-3|.|TRBD1
CASSPPGQYTDTQYF
TGTGCCAGCAGTCCCCCGGGACAGTACACAGATACGCAGTATTTT
>TRBV27|TRBJ1-5|.|.
CASILWVGGDQPQHF
TGTGCCAGCATTTTATGGGTGGGAGGGGATCAGCCCCAGCATTTT
>TRBV6-5|TRBJ2-5|.|.
CASSLVGSETQYF
TGTGCCAGCAGTTTAGTAGGGTCGGAGACCCAGTACTTC
>TRBV7-2|TRBJ1-1|.|TRBD1
CASSHPTGVDTEAFF
TGTGCCAGCAGCCACCCGACAGGGGTGGACACTGAAGCTTTCTTT
>TRBV6-2/TRBV6-3|TRBJ1-1|.|TRBD1
CASTTPGQVNTEAFF
TGTGCCAGCACTACTCCGGGACAGGTGAACACTGAAGCTTTCTTT
>TRBV7-9|TRBJ2-5|.|.
CASSGHQGVRETQYF
TGTGCCAGCAGCGGCCACCAGGGAGTAAGGGAGACCCAGTACTTC
>TRBV7-2|TRBJ2-5|many|.
CASSQGRATQETQYF
TGTGCCAGCAGCCAGGGGAGGGCCACCCAAGAGACCCAGTACTTC
>TRBV4-1|TRBJ2-1|.|.
CASSHPDPEQFF
TGCGCCAGCAGCCACCCGGACCCAGAGCAGTTCTTC
>TRBV5-3|TRBJ2-2|.|.
CASRATDNTGELFF
TGTGCCAGCAGAGCTACGGATAACACCGGGGAGCTGTTTTTT
>TRBV4-1|TRBJ1-5|.|.
CASSQVARSNQPQHF
TGCGCCAGCAGCCAAGTCGCTAGGAGCAATCAGCCCCAGCATTTT
>TRBV6-5|TRBJ2-1|.|TRBD1
CASSYWAGGWGEQFF
TGTGCCAGCAGTTACTGGGCAGGGGGATGGGGTGAGCAGTTCTTC
>TRBV28|TRBJ1-1|.|.
CASSFAQVGRDTEAFF
TGTGCCAGCAGTTTCGCGCAGGTGGGGCGAGACACTGAAGCTTTCTTT
>TRBV7-9|TRBJ1-2|.|.
CASSPPSGPDYGYTF
TGTGCCAGCAGTCCTCCCTCAGGGCCGGACTATGGCTACACCTTC
>TRBV7-9|TRBJ2-3|few|TRBD1
CASSPPHPGQGNTDTQYF
TGTGCCAGCAGCCCTCCCCACCCGGGACAGGGAAACACAGATACGCAGTATTTT
>TRBV7-2|TRBJ2-5|.|.
CASSRRLTSKETQYF
TGTGCCAGCAGCCGCCGCCTGACTAGTAAAGAGACCCAGTACTTC
>TRBV7-6|TRBJ1-1|.|TRBD1
CASSFTGESTEAFF
TGTGCCAGCAGCTTCACAGGGGAGAGCACTGAAGCTTTCTTT
>TRBV6-1|TRBJ2-3|.|.
CASRKQGSDTQYF
TGTGCCAGCAGGAAACAGGGATCAGATACGCAGTATTTT
>TRBV12-3/TRBV12-4|TRBJ1-3|once|.
CVSTPTVSGNTIYF
TGTGTCAGCACTCCGACAGTCTCTGGAAACACCATATATTTT
>TRBV7-3|TRBJ1-1|many|.
CASSLTGHPGNTEAFF
TGTGCCAGCAGCCTCACGGGACACCCGGGTAACACTGAAGCTTTCTTT
>TRBV5-8|TRBJ2-7|many|.
CASSLDEGRGYEQYF
TGTGCCAGCAGCTTGGATGAGGGCAGGGGCTACGAGCAGTACTTC
>TRBV6-5|TRBJ1-1|.|TRBD1
CASSYFPTGGSTEAFF
TGTGCCAGCAGTTACTTCCCGACAGGGGGTTCGACTGAAGCTTTCTTT
>TRBV29-1|TRBJ1-2|.|.
CSVELDGLEAIPLSIYGYTF
TGCAGCGTTGAACTTGATGGTCTCGAGGCCATCCCACTCTCTATTTATGGCTACACCTTC
>TRBV4-3|TRBJ1-2|.|.
CASSQDSGHQNYGYTF
TGCGCCAGCAGCCAAGATTCTGGACACCAGAACTATGGCTACACCTTC
>TRBV6-1|TRBJ1-2|.|.
CATSGTDNYGYTF
TGTGCCACCTCCGGGACGGACAACTATGGCTACACCTTC
>TRBV9|TRBJ2-2|.|.
CASSPEGGPVPGELFF
TGTGCCAGCAGCCCCGAGGGGGGTCCTGTCCCCGGGGAGCTGTTTTTT
>TRBV7-6|TRBJ2-3|many|.
CASRTTSGQPDTQYF
TGTGCCAGCAGGACGACTAGTGGGCAGCCAGATACGCAGTATTTT
>TRBV6-1|TRBJ2-7|few|.
CASRKGSYEQYF
TGTGCCAGCAGGAAAGGGTCCTACGAGCAGTACTTC
>TRBV9|TRBJ1-3|.|.
CASSATAGGSGNTIYF
TGTGCCAGCAGCGCGACGGCTGGGGGCTCTGGAAACACCATATATTTT
>TRBV12-3/TRBV12-4|TRBJ2-2|.|.
CASIPTGTSGELFF
TGTGCCAGCATCCCGACAGGGACTAGCGGGGAGCTGTTTTTT
>TRBV6-5|TRBJ1-6|.|TRBD1
CASSSGTAVDSPLHF
TGTGCCAGCAGTTCAGGGACAGCCGTCGATTCACCCCTCCACTTT
>TRBV12-5|TRBJ2-1|few|TRBD2
CASGLVISALGGYNEQFF
TGTGCTAGTGGTTTAGTTATTTCAGCCCTGGGGGGGTACAATGAGCAGTTCTTC
>TRBV7-9|TRBJ1-2|many|.
CASSADDRYGYTF
TGTGCCAGCAGCGCCGACGATCGCTATGGCTACACCTTC
>TRBV5-1|TRBJ1-1|.|.
CASALYEVSTEAFF
TGCGCCAGCGCGTTATACGAGGTGAGCACTGAAGCTTTCTTT
>TRBV19|TRBJ1-2|.|.
CASSLGTVILYGYTF
TGTGCCAGTAGTCTTGGGACCGTAATTCTCTATGGCTACACCTTC
>TRBV12-3/TRBV12-4|TRBJ2-7|many|TRBD1
CASMDRPYEQYF
TGTGCCAGCATGGACAGGCCCTACGAGCAGTACTTC
>TRBV7-9|TRBJ2-3|.|.
CASSFLADRSTDTQYF
TGTGCCAGCAGCTTTTTAGCGGACAGATCCACAGATACGCAGTATTTT
>TRBV6-2/TRBV6-3|TRBJ2-5|.|TRBD2
CASSYTGGPETQYF
TGTGCCAGCAGTTACACGGGGGGGCCGGAGACCCAGTACTTC
>TRBV4-1|TRBJ1-1|.|.
CASSQDPQGSTEAFF
TGCGCCAGCAGCCAAGACCCTCAGGGGAGCACTGAAGCTTTCTTT
>TRBV20-1|TRBJ2-1|.|.
CSAMDLPYNEQFF
TGCAGTGCTATGGACCTCCCCTACAATGAGCAGTTCTTC
>TRBV5-3|TRBJ2-3|.|.
CASSLWGRDTQYF
TGTGCCAGCAGCCTCTGGGGCCGAGATACGCAGTATTTT
>TRBV7-2|TRBJ1-1|.|.
CVSTMRAGRTEAFF
TGTGTCAGCACCATGAGGGCAGGGAGGACTGAAGCTTTCTTT
>TRBV5-5|TRBJ2-5|few|.
CASSLLLGSAETQYF
TGTGCCAGCAGCTTATTATTAGGGAGTGCGGAGACCCAGTACTTC
>TRBV27|TRBJ1-4|.|.
CASSLTFNEKLFF
TGTGCCAGCAGTTTGACGTTTAATGAAAAACTGTTTTTT
>TRBV19|TRBJ2-7|few|.
CASQDAIYDEQYF
TGTGCCAGTCAGGACGCTATTTACGACGAGCAGTACTTC
>TRBV6-4|TRBJ1-2|few|.
CASSGSGEGSYSYTF
TGTGCCAGCAGTGGTTCAGGGGAAGGTTCCTATAGCTACACCTTC